Listed below are T cell receptor beta chains from one sample, sequenced in a study of CXCR3-negative and CXCR3-positive naive CD8 T cells. TCRdb re-called the 5' RACE reads; every CDR3 protein appears as one record, without DNA. The sample table sets out about 89,000 distinct CDR3 sequences. Sequenced material: naive CXCR3+ CD8+ T cells from blood. The receptors derive from a human donor in good health. Some clones in this sample may be carry-over from other donors' samples. The CDR3 runs from the conserved cysteine through the conserved F or W.

j_call v_call cdr3_aa
TRBJ2-7 TRBV27 CASGSYRGRYEQYF
TRBJ2-1 TRBV28 CASSRTGEGGEQFF
TRBJ1-1 TRBV27 CASSTRQGSYTEAFF
TRBJ2-1 TRBV13 CASSLSQGFWNEQFF
TRBJ2-1 TRBV19 CASTLGTSNNEQFF
TRBJ1-2 TRBV7-2 CASSPGAGGFAGYTF
TRBJ2-1 TRBV7-6 CASSARLAGYNEQFF
TRBJ2-7 TRBV12-3/TRBV12-4 CASSTGQGAFEQYF
TRBJ2-2 TRBV14 CASSPTYTGELFF
TRBJ1-2 TRBV5-6 CASSGAQGGYYGYTF
TRBJ2-5 TRBV20-1 CSARDEDLAGQETQYF
TRBJ2-5 TRBV20-1 CSARDTSGSGETQYF
TRBJ1-1 TRBV25-1 CASSDWGGEAFF
TRBJ2-7 TRBV27 CASSLTLEGGQYF
TRBJ2-2 TRBV29-1 CSVTSGREGANTGELFF
TRBJ2-5 TRBV14 CASSQDAETQYF